The sequence of this T cell receptor (beta chain) was determined in a study of T-cell reconstitution after alpha-beta-depleted transplantation in children. The TCRbeta library was prepared with unique molecular identifiers. TCRdb re-called the PCR reads through MiXCR, storing one row per CDR3 protein. This sample has more than 90,000 distinct CDR3 sequences, with approximately 8.4% found just once. Source: PBMCs from the stem cell graft donor, taken from the stem cell graft. The source of this sequence is a human donor who donated a stem cell graft to a child with congenital amegakaryocytic thrombocytopenia.

CDR3 nucleotide sequence: TGTGCCAGCAGCTCTATTACTCAGCCCCAGCATTTT. This gives the protein CASSSITQPQHF. The chain is built from TRBV7-9 and TRBJ1-5, with D hard to call. The germline V and J ends were trimmed by 4 bases and 6 bases, with 7 bases remaining between them. Germline V gene sequence: CDR1 SEHNR, CDR2 FQNEAQ (reference sequence). The CDR3 runs to 12 residues.